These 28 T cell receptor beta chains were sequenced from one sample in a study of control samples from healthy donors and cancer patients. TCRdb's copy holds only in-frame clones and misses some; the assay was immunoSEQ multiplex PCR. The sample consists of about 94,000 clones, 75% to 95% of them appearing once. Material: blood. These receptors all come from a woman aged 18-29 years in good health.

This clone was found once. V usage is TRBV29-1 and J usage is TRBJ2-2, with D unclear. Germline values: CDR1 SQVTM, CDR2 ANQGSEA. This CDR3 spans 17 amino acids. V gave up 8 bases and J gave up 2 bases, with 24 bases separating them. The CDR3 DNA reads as TGCAGCTCATGGGGTGCTCTGGGAAATGGTAACACCGGGGAGCTGTTTTTT. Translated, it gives CSSWGALGNGNTGELFF.

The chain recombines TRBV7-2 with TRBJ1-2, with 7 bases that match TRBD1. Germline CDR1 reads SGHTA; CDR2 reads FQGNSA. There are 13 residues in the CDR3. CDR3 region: CAGGAGQNYGYTF. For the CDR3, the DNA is TGTGCGGGGGGGGCGGGACAGAACTATGGCTACACCTTC.

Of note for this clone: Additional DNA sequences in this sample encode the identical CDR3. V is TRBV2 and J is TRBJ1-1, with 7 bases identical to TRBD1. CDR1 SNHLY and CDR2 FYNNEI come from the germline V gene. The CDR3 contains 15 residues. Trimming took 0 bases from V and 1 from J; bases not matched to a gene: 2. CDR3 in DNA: TGTGCCAGCAGTGAAGCGGGACAGCGGAACACTGAAGCTTTCTTT. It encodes CASSEAGQRNTEAFF. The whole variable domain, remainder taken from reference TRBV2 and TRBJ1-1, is EPEVTQTPSHQVTQMGQEVILRCVPISNHLYFYWYRQILGQKVEFLVSFYNNEISEKSEIFDDQFSVERPDGSNFTLKIRSTKLEDSAMYFCASSEAGQRNTEAFFGQGTRLTVV.

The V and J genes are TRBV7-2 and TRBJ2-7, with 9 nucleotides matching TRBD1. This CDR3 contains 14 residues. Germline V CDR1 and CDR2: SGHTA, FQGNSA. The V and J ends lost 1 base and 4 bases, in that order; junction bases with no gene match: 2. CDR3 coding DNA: TGTGCCAGCAGCTTAGGACAGGGGGTATACGAGCAGTACTTC. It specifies CASSLGQGVYEQYF.

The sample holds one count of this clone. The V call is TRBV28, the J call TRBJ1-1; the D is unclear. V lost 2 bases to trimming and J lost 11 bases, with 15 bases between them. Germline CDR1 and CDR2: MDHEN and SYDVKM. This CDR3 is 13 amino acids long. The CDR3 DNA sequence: TGTGCCAGCAGTTTAACTGGGGATAGCGGGGCTTTCTTT. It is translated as CASSLTGDSGAFF.

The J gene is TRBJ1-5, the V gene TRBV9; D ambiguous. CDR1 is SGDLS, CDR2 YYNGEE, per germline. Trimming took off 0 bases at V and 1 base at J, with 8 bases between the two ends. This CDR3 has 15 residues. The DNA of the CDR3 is TGTGCCAGCAGCGTAGACGGTAACAGCAATCAGCCCCAGCATTTT. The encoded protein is CASSVDGNSNQPQHF.

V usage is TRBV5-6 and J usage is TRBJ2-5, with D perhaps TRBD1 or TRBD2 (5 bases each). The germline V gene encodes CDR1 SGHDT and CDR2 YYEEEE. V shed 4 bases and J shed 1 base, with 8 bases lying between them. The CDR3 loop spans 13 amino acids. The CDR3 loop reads CASSMGPQETQYF. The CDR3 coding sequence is TGTGCCAGCAGCATGGGACCCCAAGAGACCCAGTACTTC.

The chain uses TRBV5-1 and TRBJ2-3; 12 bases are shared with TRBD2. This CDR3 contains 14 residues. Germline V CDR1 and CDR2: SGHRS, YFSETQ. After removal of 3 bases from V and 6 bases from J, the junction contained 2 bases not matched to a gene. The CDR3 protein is CASSSSGGADTQYF. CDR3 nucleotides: TGCGCCAGCAGCTCTAGCGGGGGGGCGGATACGCAGTATTTT.

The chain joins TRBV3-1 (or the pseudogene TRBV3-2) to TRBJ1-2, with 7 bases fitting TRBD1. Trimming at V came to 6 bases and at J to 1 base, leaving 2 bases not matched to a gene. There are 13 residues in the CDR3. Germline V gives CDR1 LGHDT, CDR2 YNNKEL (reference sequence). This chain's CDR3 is CASRDRSNYGYTF. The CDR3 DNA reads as TGTGCCAGCAGGGACAGGAGTAACTATGGCTACACCTTC.

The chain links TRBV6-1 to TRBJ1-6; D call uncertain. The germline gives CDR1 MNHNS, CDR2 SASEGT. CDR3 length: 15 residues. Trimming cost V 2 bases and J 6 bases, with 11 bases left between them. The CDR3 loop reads CASSEQTGANSPLHF. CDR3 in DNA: TGTGCCAGCAGTGAACAGACCGGAGCTAATTCACCCCTCCACTTT.

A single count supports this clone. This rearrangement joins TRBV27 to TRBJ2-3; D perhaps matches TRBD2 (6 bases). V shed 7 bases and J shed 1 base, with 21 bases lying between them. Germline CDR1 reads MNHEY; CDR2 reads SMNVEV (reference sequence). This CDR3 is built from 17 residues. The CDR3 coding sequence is TGTGCCAGCACCTCCTACGGTCAGGAGCGGGGCACAGATACGCAGTATTTT. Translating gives CASTSYGQERGTDTQYF.

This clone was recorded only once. The CDR3 DNA follows: TGCGCCAGCAGTGGGGACACCCAAGAGACCCAGTACTTC. The encoded protein is CASSGDTQETQYF. The chain uses TRBV4-1 and TRBJ2-5, with a tentative D call TRBD1 (6 bases). CDR1 and CDR2 from the germline V gene are MGHRA and YSYEKL. The CDR3 runs 13 residues. Trimming took 6 bases from V and 1 from J, leaving 9 bases between them.

CDR3 residues: CASSLRLSNTEAFF. CDR3 in DNA: TGTGCCAGCAGTTTAAGGCTATCGAACACTGAAGCTTTCTTT. The chain employs TRBV28 and TRBJ1-1, with D hard to call. The V gene's germline CDR1 is MDHEN and CDR2 SYDVKM. CDR3 length: 14 residues. V was pared by 2 bases and J by 1 base, with 8 bases between.

The chain's CDR3 is CASSLGGFSGANVLTF. The CDR3 coding sequence is TGTGCCAGCAGCTTAGGCGGGTTCTCTGGGGCCAACGTCCTGACTTTC. This chain connects TRBV7-2 to TRBJ2-6; D is perhaps TRBD2 (5 bases). V shed 1 base and J shed 0 bases, with 7 bases lying between them. Germline CDR1 and CDR2: SGHTA and FQGNSA. This CDR3 region has 16 residues.

The CDR3 nucleotides are TGCAGCGTTGCGGTGGGGGCCTCTGGAAACACCATATATTTT. Protein sequence: CSVAVGASGNTIYF. The chain links TRBV29-1 to TRBJ1-3, with D tentatively TRBD1 (6 bases). Germline CDR1 and CDR2: SQVTM and ANQGSEA. V lost 4 bases and J 0 bases, leaving 10 bases between the germline ends. This CDR3 region has 14 residues. The full variable domain, rest sourced from reference TRBV29-1 and TRBJ1-3, is SAVISQKPSRDICQRGTSLTIQCQVDSQVTMMFWYRQQPGQSLTLIATANQGSEATYESGFVIDKFPISRPNLTFSTLTVSNMSPEDSSIYLCSVAVGASGNTIYFGEGSWLTVV.

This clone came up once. The CDR3 sequence is CASSLQTVATGELFF. DNA of the CDR3: TGTGCCAGCAGCCTACAAACGGTCGCCACCGGGGAGCTGTTTTTT. The rearrangement links TRBV7-6 to TRBJ2-2; the D is unclear. V lost 5 bases, J lost 4 bases, and 14 bases lay in between. CDR1 SGHVS and CDR2 FNYEAQ come from the germline V gene. The CDR3 contains 15 residues.

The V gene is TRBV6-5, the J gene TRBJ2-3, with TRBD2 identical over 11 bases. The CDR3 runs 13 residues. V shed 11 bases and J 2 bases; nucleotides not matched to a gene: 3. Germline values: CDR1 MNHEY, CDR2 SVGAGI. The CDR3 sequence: CASSGGYTDTQYF. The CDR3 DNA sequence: TGTGCCTCTAGCGGGGGGTACACAGATACGCAGTATTTT.

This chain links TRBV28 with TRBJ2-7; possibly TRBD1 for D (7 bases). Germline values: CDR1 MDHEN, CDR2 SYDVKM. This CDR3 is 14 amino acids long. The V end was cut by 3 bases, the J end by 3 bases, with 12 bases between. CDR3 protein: CASSFDREDYEQYF. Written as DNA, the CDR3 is TGTGCCAGCAGTTTCGACAGGGAGGACTACGAGCAGTACTTC.

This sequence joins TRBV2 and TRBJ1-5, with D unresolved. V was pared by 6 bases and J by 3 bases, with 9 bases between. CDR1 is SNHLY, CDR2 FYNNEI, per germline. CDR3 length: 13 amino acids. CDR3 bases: TGTGCCAGCAGCCCAGGCAACAATCAGCCCCAGCATTTT. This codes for CASSPGNNQPQHF.

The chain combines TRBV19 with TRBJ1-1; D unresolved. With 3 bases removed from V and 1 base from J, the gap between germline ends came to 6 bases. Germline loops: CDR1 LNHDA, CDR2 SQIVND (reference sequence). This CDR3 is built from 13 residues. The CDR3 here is CASSIQKNTEAFF. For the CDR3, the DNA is TGTGCCAGTAGTATCCAGAAGAACACTGAAGCTTTCTTT.

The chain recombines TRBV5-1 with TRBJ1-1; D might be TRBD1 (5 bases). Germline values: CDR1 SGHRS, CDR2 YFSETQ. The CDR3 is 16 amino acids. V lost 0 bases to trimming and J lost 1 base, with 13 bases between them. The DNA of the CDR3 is TGCGCCAGCAGCTTGGCCCGAACAGGCGCGAACACTGAAGCTTTCTTT. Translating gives CASSLARTGANTEAFF.

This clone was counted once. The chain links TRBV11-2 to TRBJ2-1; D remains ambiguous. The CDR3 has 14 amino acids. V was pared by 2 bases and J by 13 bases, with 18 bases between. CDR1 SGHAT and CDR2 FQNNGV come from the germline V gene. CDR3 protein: CASSLLIGLEYQFF. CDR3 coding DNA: TGTGCCAGCAGCTTATTGATAGGATTGGAGTACCAGTTCTTC.

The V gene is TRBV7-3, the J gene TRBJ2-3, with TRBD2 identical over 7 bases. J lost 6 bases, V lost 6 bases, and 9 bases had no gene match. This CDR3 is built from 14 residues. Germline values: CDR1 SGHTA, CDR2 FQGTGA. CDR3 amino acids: CASRSASGEDTQYF. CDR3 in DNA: TGTGCCAGCAGATCGGCTAGCGGAGAGGATACGCAGTATTTT.

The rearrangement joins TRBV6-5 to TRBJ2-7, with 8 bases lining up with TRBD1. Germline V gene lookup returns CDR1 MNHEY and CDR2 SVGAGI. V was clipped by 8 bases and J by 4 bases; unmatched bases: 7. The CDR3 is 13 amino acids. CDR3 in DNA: TGTGCCAGCTTTGAGACAGGGGCGTACGAGCAGTACTTC. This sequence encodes CASFETGAYEQYF.

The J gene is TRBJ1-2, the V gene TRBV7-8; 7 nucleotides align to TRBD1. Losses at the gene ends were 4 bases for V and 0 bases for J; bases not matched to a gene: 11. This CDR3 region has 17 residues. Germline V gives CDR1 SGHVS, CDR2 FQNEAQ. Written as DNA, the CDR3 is TGTGCCAGCAGCTACTACTCGGGACAGTCGGCTAACTATGGCTACACCTTC. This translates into CASSYYSGQSANYGYTF.

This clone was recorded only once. The CDR3: CASSDDRGFF. Written as DNA, the CDR3 is TGTGCCAGCAGTGACGACAGGGGGTTTTTT. The chain has TRBV2 and TRBJ1-4, with 8 bases fitting TRBD1. The CDR3 is 10 amino acids. In germline, CDR1 is SNHLY, CDR2 FYNNEI. Unmatched junction bases numbered 1, after V lost 3 bases and J lost 16 bases.

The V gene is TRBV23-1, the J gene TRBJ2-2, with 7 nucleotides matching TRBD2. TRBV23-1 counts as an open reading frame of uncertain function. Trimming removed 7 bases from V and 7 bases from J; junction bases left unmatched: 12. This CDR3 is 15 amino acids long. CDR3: CASTTNAGGDGELFF. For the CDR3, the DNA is TGCGCCAGCACAACCAATGCTGGGGGGGACGGGGAGCTGTTTTTT.

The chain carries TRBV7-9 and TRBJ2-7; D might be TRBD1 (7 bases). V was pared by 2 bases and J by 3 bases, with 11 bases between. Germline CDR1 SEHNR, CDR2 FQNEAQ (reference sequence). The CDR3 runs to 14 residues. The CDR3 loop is CASSLRQGGYEQYF. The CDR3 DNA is TGTGCCAGCAGCTTAAGACAGGGAGGCTACGAGCAGTACTTC. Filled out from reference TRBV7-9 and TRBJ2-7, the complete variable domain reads DTGVSQNPRHKITKRGQNVTFRCDPISEHNRLYWYRQTLGQGPEFLTYFQNEAQLEKSRLLSDRFSAERPKGSFSTLEIQRTEQGDSAMYLCASSLRQGGYEQYFGPGTRLTVT.